Here is one T cell receptor (beta chain) with its context. Its target is unknown. No conserved phenylalanine or tryptophan ends this CDR3, so it is likely a read error. The DNA is left out, because the CDR3 cannot be placed on it with certainty; the CDR3 is given as TCRdb lists it. A total of 8 residues make up the CDR3, ends included. CDR1 is SGHRS, CDR2 YFSETQ, per germline. This sample is drawn from a study of CD8+ T cells in alopecia areata. The wider study: Treatment of the treated patients consisted of oral tofacitinib, 5 to 10 mg twice daily. Percent affected scalp area, the SALT score, rated treated patients' severity.

Reverse transcribed after extraction, RNA yielded cDNA as the sequencing template. Clones were read by immunoSEQ multiplex PCR, and TCRdb kept only the in-frame ones, dropping some. Found here are 70,000 or so clones, around 30% of them singletons; the top ten hold just under 15%. Sample treatment: oral pan-JAK inhibitor, 5-10 mg twice daily. Broader study findings: In scalp and blood during tofacitinib, many expanded lesional clones persisted. Researchers report lesional scalp, most notably alopecia totalis/universalis, outstripped normal scalp in clonality.

The sequences come from CD8+ T cells sorted from blood, collected at week 4, from a patient treated with tofacitinib. V is TRBV5-1 and J is TRBJ2-3; the DNA was not used to check the table's D call, TRBD2. The clonotype was recovered from a human donor with alopecia areata. The CDR3: CASSPPVD.